This is a list of T cell receptor beta chains from one sample in a study of cytomegalovirus exposure and HLA in healthy donors. Produced via immunoSEQ multiplex PCR; TCRdb's table is partial and in-frame only. The repertoire includes about 180,000 clones, over 70% of them detected once, and 4.5% to 6% sits in the top ten. Source material: PBMCs. Receptors originate from a man aged 35-49 years in good health and CMV-seronegative. Each CDR3 is given with its conserved first and last residue. The D gene is left open where the match is weak. Size is omitted from some rows. Given values are once, few, many or a class for expanded clones.

V gene	clone size	D gene	J gene	CDR3 DNA	CDR3 protein
TRBV19	once	-	TRBJ2-7	TGTGCCAGTAGTGTCGGCGGTGAGCAGTACTTC	CASSVGGEQYF
TRBV12-2	once	-	TRBJ1-2	TGTGCAAGTCGCTTACCCGTTCGCGGGGCCAGCTACACCTTC	CASRLPVRGASYTF
TRBV5-6	-	TRBD1	TRBJ2-5	TGTGCCAGCAGCTTAGGGACAGGGACGGGGGAGACCCAGTACTTC	CASSLGTGTGETQYF
TRBV13	-	-	TRBJ2-3	TGTGCCAGCAGCTTAGGCCACGGGAGCAGCGATACGCAGTATTTT	CASSLGHGSSDTQYF
TRBV27	-	TRBD2	TRBJ2-7	TGTGCCAGCAGTTTATCGGGGGGGGGTTTCGAGCAGTACTTC	CASSLSGGGFEQYF
TRBV29-1	-	TRBD2	TRBJ2-1	TGCAGCGTTGGACTAGCGGGGGGGCTTCACAATGAGCAGTTCTTC	CSVGLAGGLHNEQFF
TRBV28	once	-	TRBJ1-4	TGTGCCAGCAGTTTACAGTCTCCCAAATATCTGTTTTTT	CASSLQSPKYLFF
TRBV7-9	-	-	TRBJ1-1	TGTGCCAGCAGCTTAATTCTAGCAGGGGCTGGCTCTGAAGCTTTCTTT	CASSLILAGAGSEAFF
TRBV16	-	TRBD1	TRBJ2-7	TGTGCCAGCGGAACCGGGACAGGGGCCGAGCAGTACTTC	CASGTGTGAEQYF
TRBV6-6	-	-	TRBJ1-5	TGTGCCAGCAGTGCGAACCGGGGTCAGCCCCAGCATTTT	CASSANRGQPQHF
TRBV4-2	-	TRBD2	TRBJ2-3	TGTGCCAGCAGCCAACTGACTAGCGGGGGGGTTTGGAGCACAGATACGCAGTATTTT	CASSQLTSGGVWSTDTQYF
TRBV21-1	-	-	TRBJ2-2	TGTGCCAGCAGTCGGCAGGGGGCTTCGGGCACCGGGGAGCTGTTTTTT	CASSRQGASGTGELFF
TRBV12-5	-	TRBD1	TRBJ2-7	TGTGCTAGTGGTTTAGGGACAGCGTCCTACGAGCAGTACTTC	CASGLGTASYEQYF
TRBV9	-	-	TRBJ2-3	TGTGCCAGCAGCGTAGACAGGGAGGGAGGTACGCAGTATTTT	CASSVDREGGTQYF
TRBV29-1	-	-	TRBJ2-2	TGCAGCGTACCCGGGACGGGACAAACCGGGGAGCTGTTTTTT	CSVPGTGQTGELFF
TRBV15	-	-	TRBJ2-7	TGTGCCACCAGCAGACTGTCCCGGTACGAGCAGTACTTC	CATSRLSRYEQYF
TRBV10-3	-	-	TRBJ1-5	TGTGCCATCAGTGATGGGCCGGATCAGCCCCAGCATTTT	CAISDGPDQPQHF
TRBV4-3	-	TRBD2	TRBJ2-3	TGCGCCAGCAGCCTAGAGGGGCGGGGGTTCACAGATACGCAGTATTTT	CASSLEGRGFTDTQYF
TRBV5-4	-	TRBD1	TRBJ1-1	TGTGCCAGCAGCAAGGACAGGGGGGTGTCCGATGAAGCTTTCTTT	CASSKDRGVSDEAFF
TRBV5-6	once	TRBD2	TRBJ2-1	TGTGCCAGCAGCGGTGGGGGGCTAGCGGGATCATATGAGCAGTTCTTC	CASSGGGLAGSYEQFF
TRBV5-1	-	-	TRBJ2-7	TGCGCCAGCAGCTTGGTAACAAAAACAGCCAACGGCGAGCAGTACTTC	CASSLVTKTANGEQYF
TRBV6-5	-	TRBD1	TRBJ2-1	TGTGCCAGCAGTTACTCGTCGGGACAGGGGACTCGGTTCTTC	CASSYSSGQGTRFF
TRBV29-1	-	TRBD2	TRBJ2-7	TGCAGCGTTGAAGATCAATACCCTTCCAGGGAGGGTTGCGAGCAGTACTTC	CSVEDQYPSREGCEQYF
TRBV11-2	-	-	TRBJ2-3	TGTGCCAGCAGCTGGAGGGGAGCCGCAGATACGCAGTATTTT	CASSWRGAADTQYF
TRBV7-9	-	TRBD1	TRBJ2-7	TGTTCCAGCAGTCAAACTAGCAACCCGGGACAGGGTATCGAGCAGTACTTC	CSSSQTSNPGQGIEQYF
TRBV18	-	-	TRBJ2-7	TGTGCCAGCTCCCAAGTTGGGGGGAATTACGAGCAGTACTTC	CASSQVGGNYEQYF
TRBV20-1	-	TRBD1	TRBJ1-2	TGCAGTGCGACAGGGGGCCGGGGCTACACCTTC	CSATGGRGYTF
TRBV6-6	once	TRBD1	TRBJ2-7	TGTGCCAGCAGTCCCGGGACAGTTACCTACGAGCAGTACTTC	CASSPGTVTYEQYF
TRBV6-8	-	TRBD2	TRBJ2-5	TGTGCCAGCAGTTACCCCGGCGGGCGGGAGAGGGAAGAGACCCAGTACTTC	CASSYPGGREREETQYF
TRBV5-4	-	TRBD1	TRBJ1-5	TGTGCCAGCAGCTTGGACAGGGGCCAGCCCCAGCATTTT	CASSLDRGQPQHF
TRBV4-3	once	-	TRBJ1-2	TGCGCCAGCAGCCAAGATCGGTCGGGACGGGGGTCCTGGGGCTACACCTTC	CASSQDRSGRGSWGYTF
TRBV19	few	-	TRBJ2-7	TGTGCCAGTAGTATAATTGCCCCGAGCTCCTACGAGCAGTACTTC	CASSIIAPSSYEQYF
TRBV10-3	-	-	TRBJ1-3	TGTGCCATCAGTGTAACTGGAAACACCATATATTTT	CAISVTGNTIYF
TRBV7-9	-	-	TRBJ1-2	TGTGCCAGCAGCTTAAATCGAGCGTTCACTAACTATGGCTACACCTTC	CASSLNRAFTNYGYTF
TRBV5-1	once	-	TRBJ1-1	TGCGCCAGCAGCTTGGGCCCGGGGGGCACTGAAGCTTTCTTT	CASSLGPGGTEAFF
TRBV11-2	-	-	TRBJ2-7	TGTGCCAGTCTCAGGGGGGACGAGCAGTACTTC	CASLRGDEQYF
TRBV6-1	-	-	TRBJ1-6	TGTGCCAGCAGTTCAAGTCAGGTTAATTCACCCCTCCACTTT	CASSSSQVNSPLHF
TRBV6-5	-	TRBD2	TRBJ2-2	TGTGCCAGCAGTTACTCGAAACTAGCGGTCACCGGGGAGCTGTTTTTT	CASSYSKLAVTGELFF
TRBV6-6	-	-	TRBJ2-2	TGTGCCAGCAACCAGGGCAGGGCTTGGGCCGGGGAGCTGTTTTTT	CASNQGRAWAGELFF
TRBV7-3	-	TRBD2	TRBJ2-3	TGTGCCAGCAGCCTACAGGGACTAGCGGGAGCAGATACGCAGTATTTT	CASSLQGLAGADTQYF
TRBV20-1	-	-	TRBJ2-7	TGCAGTGCTAGGGGGCCCTACGAGCAGTACTTC	CSARGPYEQYF
TRBV19	-	TRBD2	TRBJ2-1	TGTGCCAGTAGTAGGGGACTAGCGGGGTACAATGAGCAGTTCTTC	CASSRGLAGYNEQFF
TRBV19	-	-	TRBJ1-2	TGTGCCAGTAGTATTCTTGCAGGGAACTATGGCTACACCTTC	CASSILAGNYGYTF
TRBV5-5	-	TRBD1	TRBJ2-7	TGTGCCAGCAGCGTCCGGGACAGGAAGCCCGAGCAGTACTTC	CASSVRDRKPEQYF
TRBV4-3	-	-	TRBJ2-5	TGCGCCAGCGGCCGCGACGTTGGCGCTGGGGCGACCCAGTACTTC	CASGRDVGAGATQYF
TRBV5-4	-	-	TRBJ1-1	TGTGCCAGCACCGTAAACCCCGGTTCTCGGACTGAAGCTTTCTTT	CASTVNPGSRTEAFF
TRBV7-9	once	-	TRBJ1-2	TGTGCCAGCAGCTTAGATGGAGGGGCTTTTGGTGGCTACACCTTC	CASSLDGGAFGGYTF
TRBV14	-	TRBD1	TRBJ2-7	TGTGCCAGCAGCCAAACGGGGACAGGGGGCTACGAGCAGTACTTC	CASSQTGTGGYEQYF
TRBV5-1	-	-	TRBJ2-1	TGCGCCAGCAGCTTTGGCAGGGAGCAGTTCTTC	CASSFGREQFF
TRBV27	-	TRBD1	TRBJ1-5	TGTGCCAGCAGTGATACAGGGGCCCATCAGCCCCAGCATTTT	CASSDTGAHQPQHF
TRBV2	once	-	TRBJ1-2	TGTGCCAGCAGTGAGGGGCTTTACGATGGCTACACCTTC	CASSEGLYDGYTF